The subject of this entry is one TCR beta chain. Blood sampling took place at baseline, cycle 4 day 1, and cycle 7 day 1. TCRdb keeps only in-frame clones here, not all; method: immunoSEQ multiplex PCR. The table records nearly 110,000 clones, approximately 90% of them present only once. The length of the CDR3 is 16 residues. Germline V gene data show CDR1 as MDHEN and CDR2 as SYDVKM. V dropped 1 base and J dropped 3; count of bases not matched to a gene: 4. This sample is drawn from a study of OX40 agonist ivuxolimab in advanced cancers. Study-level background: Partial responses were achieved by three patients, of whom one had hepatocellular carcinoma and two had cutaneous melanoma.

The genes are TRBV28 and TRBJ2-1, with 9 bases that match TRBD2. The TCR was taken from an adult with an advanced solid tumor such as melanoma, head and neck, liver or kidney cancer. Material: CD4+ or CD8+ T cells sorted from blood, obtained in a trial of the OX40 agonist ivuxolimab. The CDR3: CASSLLSSGNYNEQFF. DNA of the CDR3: TGTGCCAGCAGTTTATTGTCTAGCGGGAACTACAATGAGCAGTTCTTC.